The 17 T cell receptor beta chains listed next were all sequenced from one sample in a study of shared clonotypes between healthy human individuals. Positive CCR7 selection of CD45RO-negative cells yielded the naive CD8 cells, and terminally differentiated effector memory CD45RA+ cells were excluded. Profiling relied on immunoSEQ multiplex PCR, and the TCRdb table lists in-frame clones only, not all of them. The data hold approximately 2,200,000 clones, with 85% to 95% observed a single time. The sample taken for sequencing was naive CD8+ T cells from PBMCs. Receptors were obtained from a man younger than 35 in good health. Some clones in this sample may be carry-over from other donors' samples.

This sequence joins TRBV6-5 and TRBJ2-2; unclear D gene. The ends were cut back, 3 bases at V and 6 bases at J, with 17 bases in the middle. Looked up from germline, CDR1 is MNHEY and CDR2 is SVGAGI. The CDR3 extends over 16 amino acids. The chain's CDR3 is CASSYLADFVAGELFF. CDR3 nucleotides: TGTGCCAGCAGTTATCTGGCGGATTTCGTCGCCGGGGAGCTGTTTTTT.

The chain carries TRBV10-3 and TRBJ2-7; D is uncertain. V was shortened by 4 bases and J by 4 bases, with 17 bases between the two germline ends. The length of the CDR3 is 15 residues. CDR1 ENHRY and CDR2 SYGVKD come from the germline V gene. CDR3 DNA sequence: TGTGCCATCAGTGGGAGTAACGTAGCAGCTTACGAGCAGTACTTC. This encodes CAISGSNVAAYEQYF.

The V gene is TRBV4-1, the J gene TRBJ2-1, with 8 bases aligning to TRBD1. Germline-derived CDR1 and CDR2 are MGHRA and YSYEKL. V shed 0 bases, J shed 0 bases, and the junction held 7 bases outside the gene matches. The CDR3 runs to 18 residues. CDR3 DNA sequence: TGCGCCAGCAGCCAAGAGGCAGGGGGCCTCTACTCCTACAATGAGCAGTTCTTC. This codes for CASSQEAGGLYSYNEQFF.

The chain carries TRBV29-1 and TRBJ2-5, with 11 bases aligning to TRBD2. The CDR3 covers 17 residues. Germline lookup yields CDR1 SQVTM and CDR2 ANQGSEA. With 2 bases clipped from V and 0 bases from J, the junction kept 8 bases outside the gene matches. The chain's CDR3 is CSVEKPLAGGYQETQYF. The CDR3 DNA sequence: TGCAGCGTTGAAAAACCCCTAGCGGGAGGCTACCAAGAGACCCAGTACTTC.

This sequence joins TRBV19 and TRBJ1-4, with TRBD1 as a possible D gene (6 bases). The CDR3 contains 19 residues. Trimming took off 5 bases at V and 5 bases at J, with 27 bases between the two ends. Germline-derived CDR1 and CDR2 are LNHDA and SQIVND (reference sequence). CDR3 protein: CASSLRQADFLPTNEKLFF. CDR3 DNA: TGTGCCAGTAGTCTGCGACAGGCCGACTTCCTACCGACGAATGAAAAACTGTTTTTT.

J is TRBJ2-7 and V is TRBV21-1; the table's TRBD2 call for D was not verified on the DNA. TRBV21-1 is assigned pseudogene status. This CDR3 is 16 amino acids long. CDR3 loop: CASSSLLTSGSDEQYF. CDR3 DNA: TGTGCCAGCAGCAGTTTATTGACTAGCGGGAGTGACGAGCAGTACTTC.

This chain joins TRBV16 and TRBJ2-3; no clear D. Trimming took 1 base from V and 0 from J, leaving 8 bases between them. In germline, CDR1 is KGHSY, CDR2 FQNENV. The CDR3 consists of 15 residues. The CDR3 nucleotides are TGTGCCAGCAGCCAATACGCAGCTAGCACAGATACGCAGTATTTT. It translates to CASSQYAASTDTQYF.

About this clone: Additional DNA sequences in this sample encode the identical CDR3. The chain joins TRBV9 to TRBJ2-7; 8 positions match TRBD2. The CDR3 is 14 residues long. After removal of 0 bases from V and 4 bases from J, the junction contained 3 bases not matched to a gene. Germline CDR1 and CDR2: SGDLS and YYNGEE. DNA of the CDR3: TGTGCCAGCAGCGTAGCCAGCGGGAGTTACGAGCAGTACTTC. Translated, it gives CASSVASGSYEQYF.

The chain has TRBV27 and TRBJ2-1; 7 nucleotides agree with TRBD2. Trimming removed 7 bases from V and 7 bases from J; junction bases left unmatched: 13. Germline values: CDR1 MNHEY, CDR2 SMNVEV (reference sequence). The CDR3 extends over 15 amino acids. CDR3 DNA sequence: TGTGCCAGCAACCATCTTCTAGCGGACATAAATGAGCAGTTCTTC. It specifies CASNHLLADINEQFF.

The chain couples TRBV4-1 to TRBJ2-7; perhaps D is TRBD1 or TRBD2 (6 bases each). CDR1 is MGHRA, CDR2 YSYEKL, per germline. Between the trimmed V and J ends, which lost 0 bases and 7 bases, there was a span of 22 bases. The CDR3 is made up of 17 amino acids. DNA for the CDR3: TGCGCCAGCAGCCAAGAACGGGATCCCCCGGGGGCGTGGGAGCAGTACTTC. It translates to CASSQERDPPGAWEQYF.

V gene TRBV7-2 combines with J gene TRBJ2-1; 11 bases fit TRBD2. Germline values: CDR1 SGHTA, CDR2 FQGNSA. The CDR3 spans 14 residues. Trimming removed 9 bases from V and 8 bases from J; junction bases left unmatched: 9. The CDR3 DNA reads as TGTGCCAGTAAAACTAGCGGGAGCTGGGATGAGCAGTTCTTC. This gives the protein CASKTSGSWDEQFF.

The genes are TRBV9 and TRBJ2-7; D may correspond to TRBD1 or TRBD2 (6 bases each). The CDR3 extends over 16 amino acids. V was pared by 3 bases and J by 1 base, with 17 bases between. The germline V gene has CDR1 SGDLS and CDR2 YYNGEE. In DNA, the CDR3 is TGTGCCAGCAGCGCTGGAGGGGGACACCCGTCCTACGAGCAGTACTTC. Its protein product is CASSAGGGHPSYEQYF.

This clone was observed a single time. In DNA, the CDR3 is TGTGCCAGCAGCCCCGGAGGGGAGGGCCGCGACAATGAGCAGTTCTTC. The encoded protein is CASSPGGEGRDNEQFF. This rearrangement joins TRBV9 to TRBJ2-1, with 7 nucleotides matching TRBD2. CDR1 and CDR2 (germline): SGDLS, YYNGEE. This CDR3 has 16 residues. V dropped 4 bases and J dropped 5; count of bases not matched to a gene: 12.

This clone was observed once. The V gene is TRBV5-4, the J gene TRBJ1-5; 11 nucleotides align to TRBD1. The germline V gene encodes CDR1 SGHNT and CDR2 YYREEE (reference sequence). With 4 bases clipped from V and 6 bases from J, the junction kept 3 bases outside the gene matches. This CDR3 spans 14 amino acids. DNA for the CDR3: TGTGCCAGCAGCCCGGACAGGGGGCTTCAGCCCCAGCATTTT. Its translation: CASSPDRGLQPQHF.

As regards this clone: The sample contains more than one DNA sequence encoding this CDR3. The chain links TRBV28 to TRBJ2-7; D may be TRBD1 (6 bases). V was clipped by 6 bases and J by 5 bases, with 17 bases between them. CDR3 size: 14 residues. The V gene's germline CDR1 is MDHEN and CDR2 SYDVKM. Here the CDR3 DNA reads TGTGCCAGCAGCTCAACAGGGAACGTCCACGAGCAGTACTTC. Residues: CASSSTGNVHEQYF.

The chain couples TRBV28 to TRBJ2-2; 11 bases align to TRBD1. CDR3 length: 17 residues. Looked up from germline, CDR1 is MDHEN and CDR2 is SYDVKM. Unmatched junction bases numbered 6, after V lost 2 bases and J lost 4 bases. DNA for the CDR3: TGTGCCAGCAGTTTAACTCGGGACAGGGGGTCCACCGGGGAGCTGTTTTTT. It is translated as CASSLTRDRGSTGELFF.

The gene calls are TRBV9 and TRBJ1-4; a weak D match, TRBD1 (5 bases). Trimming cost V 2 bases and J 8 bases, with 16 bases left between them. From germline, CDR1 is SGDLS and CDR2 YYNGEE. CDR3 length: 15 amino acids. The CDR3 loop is CASSVSGTGNEKLFF. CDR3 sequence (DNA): TGTGCCAGCAGCGTCTCCGGGACGGGGAACGAAAAACTGTTTTTT.